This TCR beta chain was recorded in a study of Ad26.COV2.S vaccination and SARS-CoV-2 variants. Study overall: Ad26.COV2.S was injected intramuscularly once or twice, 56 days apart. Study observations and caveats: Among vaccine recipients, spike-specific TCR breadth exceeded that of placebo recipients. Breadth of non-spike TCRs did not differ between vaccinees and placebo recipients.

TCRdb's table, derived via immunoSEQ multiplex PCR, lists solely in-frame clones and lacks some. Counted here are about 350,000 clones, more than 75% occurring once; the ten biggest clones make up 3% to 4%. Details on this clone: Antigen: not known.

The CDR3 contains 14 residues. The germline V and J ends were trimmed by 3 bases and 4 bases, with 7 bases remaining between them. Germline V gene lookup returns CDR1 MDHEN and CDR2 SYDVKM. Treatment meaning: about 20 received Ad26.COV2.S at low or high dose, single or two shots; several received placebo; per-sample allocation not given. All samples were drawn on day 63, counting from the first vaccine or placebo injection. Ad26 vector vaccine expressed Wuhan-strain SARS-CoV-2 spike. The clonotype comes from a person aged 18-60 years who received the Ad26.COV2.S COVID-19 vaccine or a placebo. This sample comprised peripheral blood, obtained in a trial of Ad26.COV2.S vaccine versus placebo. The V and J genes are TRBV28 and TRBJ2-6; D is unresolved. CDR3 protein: CASSLWSGANVLTF. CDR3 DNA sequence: TGTGCCAGCAGTTTGTGGTCGGGGGCCAACGTCCTGACTTTC.